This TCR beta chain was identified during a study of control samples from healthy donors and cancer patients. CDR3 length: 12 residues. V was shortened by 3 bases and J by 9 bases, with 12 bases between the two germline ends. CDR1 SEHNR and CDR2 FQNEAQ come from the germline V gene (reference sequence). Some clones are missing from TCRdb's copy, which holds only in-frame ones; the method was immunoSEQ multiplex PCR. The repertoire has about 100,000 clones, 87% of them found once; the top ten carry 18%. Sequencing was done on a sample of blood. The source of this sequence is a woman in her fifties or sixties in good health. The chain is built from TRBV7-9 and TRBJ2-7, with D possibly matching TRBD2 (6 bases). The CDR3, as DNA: TGTGCCAGCAGCTTCGCGGGGATGAGGCAGTACTTC. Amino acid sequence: CASSFAGMRQYF. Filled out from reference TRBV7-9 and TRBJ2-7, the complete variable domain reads DTGVSQNPRHKITKRGQNVTFRCDPISEHNRLYWYRQTLGQGPEFLTYFQNEAQLEKSRLLSDRFSAERPKGSFSTLEIQRTEQGDSAMYLCASSFAGMRQYFGPGTRLTVT.